These 13 T cell receptor beta chains were all obtained from the same sample, sequenced in a study of OX40 agonist ivuxolimab in advanced cancers. Only in-frame clones appear in the TCRdb table, and some are missing; sequencing was by immunoSEQ multiplex PCR. The data contain approximately 32,000 clones, around nine tenths of them seen just once; the ten biggest clones take up about 35%. The sample in question was CD4+ or CD8+ T cells sorted from blood, obtained in a trial of the OX40 agonist ivuxolimab. The origin of the receptors is an adult with an advanced solid tumor such as melanoma, head and neck, liver or kidney cancer.

The chain is built from TRBV19 and TRBJ2-7; D is unclear. CDR3 size: 12 residues. The V gene's germline CDR1 is LNHDA and CDR2 SQIVND (reference sequence). Trimming cost V 5 bases and J 5 bases, with 10 bases left between them. The CDR3 region is CASSWSGDEQYF. CDR3 DNA sequence: TGTGCCAGTAGTTGGAGTGGGGACGAGCAGTACTTC. Filled out from reference TRBV19 and TRBJ2-7, the complete variable domain reads DGGITQSPKYLFRKEGQNVTLSCEQNLNHDAMYWYRQDPGQGLRLIYYSQIVNDFQKGDIAEGYSVSREKKESFPLTVTSAQKNPTAFYLCASSWSGDEQYFGPGTRLTVT.

This CDR3 is CASSLTLENTIYF. The CDR3 nucleotides are TGTGCCAGCAGCTTGACCCTAGAAAACACCATATATTTT. This chain uses TRBV7-9 with TRBJ1-3; D remains unclear. The CDR3 is 13 residues long. V lost 3 bases and J lost 6, with 9 bases in between. Germline values: CDR1 SEHNR, CDR2 FQNEAQ (reference sequence). Using reference TRBV7-9 and TRBJ1-3 for the parts outside the CDR3, the full variable domain is DTGVSQNPRHKITKRGQNVTFRCDPISEHNRLYWYRQTLGQGPEFLTYFQNEAQLEKSRLLSDRFSAERPKGSFSTLEIQRTEQGDSAMYLCASSLTLENTIYFGEGSWLTVV.

The chain links TRBV14 to TRBJ2-1; D remains unclear. V gave up 4 bases and J gave up 4 bases, with 8 bases separating them. The V gene's germline CDR1 is SGHDN and CDR2 FVKESK. The CDR3 has 13 amino acids. The CDR3 nucleotides are TGTGCCAGCAGCCCCAGATTATACAATGAGCAGTTCTTC. Translating gives CASSPRLYNEQFF. The full variable domain, in which reference TRBV14 and TRBJ2-1 provide the parts outside the CDR3, is EAGVTQFPSHSVIEKGQTVTLRCDPISGHDNLYWYRRVMGKEIKFLLHFVKESKQDESGMPNNRFLAERTGGTYSTLKVQPAELEDSGVYFCASSPRLYNEQFFGPGTRLTVL.

The chain employs TRBV7-9 and TRBJ2-5; 9 nucleotides line up with TRBD2. This CDR3 contains 15 residues. Trimming cost V 4 bases and J 3 bases; bases outside gene matches: 6. Germline V gene sequence: CDR1 SEHNR, CDR2 FQNEAQ (reference sequence). Here the CDR3 DNA reads TGTGCCAGCAGCTACCCAGCGGGGGGTGAAGAGACCCAGTACTTC. It translates to CASSYPAGGEETQYF.

The rearrangement links TRBV30 to TRBJ1-6, with D possibly being TRBD1 (6 bases). Trimming cost V 2 bases and J 7 bases, with 9 bases left between them. This CDR3 has 13 amino acids. CDR1 and CDR2 from the germline V gene are GTSNPN and SVGIG (reference sequence). The CDR3 region is CAWSPGTNSPLHF. Written as DNA, the CDR3 is TGTGCCTGGAGTCCCGGGACAAATTCACCCCTCCACTTT.

The rearrangement joins TRBV2 to TRBJ2-1, with D maybe TRBD2 (5 bases). The V end was cut by 3 bases, the J end by 15 bases, with 12 bases between. The CDR3 has 11 residues. CDR1 and CDR2 (germline): SNHLY, FYNNEI. The CDR3 reads CASSEVGAVFF. In nucleotides, the CDR3 is TGTGCCAGCAGTGAGGTAGGAGCGGTGTTCTTC.

This rearrangement joins TRBV25-1 to TRBJ1-1; TRBD1 matches at 7 bases. CDR3 length: 14 amino acids. Trimming removed 6 bases from V and 2 bases from J; junction bases left unmatched: 6. Germline lookup yields CDR1 MGHDK and CDR2 SYGVNS. The CDR3 spells CASRAHRGNTEAFF. The CDR3, as DNA: TGTGCCAGCAGGGCTCACAGGGGAAACACTGAAGCTTTCTTT.

J is TRBJ1-1 and V is TRBV29-1; TRBD1 aligns across 8 bases. The junction had 8 bases not matched to a gene; V was cut back by 3 bases and J by 2 bases. Germline V lookup: CDR1 SQVTM, CDR2 ANQGSEA. The CDR3 has 15 amino acids. In DNA, the CDR3 is TGCAGCGTTGAGCTAACAGGGGGACCTAACACTGAAGCTTTCTTT. Its translation: CSVELTGGPNTEAFF.

The chain couples TRBV7-2 to TRBJ1-3; D gene unclear. Germline V lookup: CDR1 SGHTA, CDR2 FQGNSA. The CDR3 runs to 18 residues. Trimming left V 6 bases short and J 0 bases short, with 21 bases between. Here the CDR3 DNA reads TGTGCCAGCAGACAACGCCTGGGTGGGCTGCTCTCTGGAAACACCATATATTTT. Protein product: CASRQRLGGLLSGNTIYF.

V usage is TRBV27 and J usage is TRBJ1-4, with a possible D match to TRBD1 (5 bases). V dropped 5 bases and J dropped 7 bases, with 11 bases sitting between them. Per germline, CDR1 MNHEY and CDR2 SMNVEV (reference sequence). This CDR3 contains 13 residues. The DNA of the CDR3 is TGTGCCAGCAGTGACCAGGGTCGTGAAAAACTGTTTTTT. It specifies CASSDQGREKLFF.

The genes are TRBV28 and TRBJ2-7, with D maybe TRBD2 (6 bases). V lost 3 bases and J lost 2, with 14 bases in between. There are 15 residues in the CDR3. Germline-derived CDR1 and CDR2 are MDHEN and SYDVKM. The CDR3 loop is CASSFRGRNAYEQYF. The CDR3 region has the DNA TGTGCCAGCAGTTTTCGTGGGAGGAATGCCTACGAGCAGTACTTC.

This chain uses TRBV5-1 with TRBJ1-6; no definite D call. Germline values: CDR1 SGHRS, CDR2 YFSETQ. Between the trimmed V and J ends, which lost 0 bases and 7 bases, there was a span of 11 bases. CDR3 length equals 15 residues. This CDR3 is CASSLVGKENSPLHF. CDR3 nucleotide sequence: TGCGCCAGCAGCTTGGTGGGCAAAGAAAATTCACCCCTCCACTTT.

The chain links TRBV7-8 to TRBJ1-5; possibly TRBD1 for D (6 bases). The germline V and J ends were trimmed by 4 bases and 1 base, with 11 bases remaining between them. Germline V gene lookup returns CDR1 SGHVS and CDR2 FQNEAQ. This CDR3 contains 15 residues. CDR3 amino acids: CASSSLQGSNQPQHF. CDR3 DNA sequence: TGTGCCAGCAGCTCCCTCCAGGGGAGCAATCAGCCCCAGCATTTT.